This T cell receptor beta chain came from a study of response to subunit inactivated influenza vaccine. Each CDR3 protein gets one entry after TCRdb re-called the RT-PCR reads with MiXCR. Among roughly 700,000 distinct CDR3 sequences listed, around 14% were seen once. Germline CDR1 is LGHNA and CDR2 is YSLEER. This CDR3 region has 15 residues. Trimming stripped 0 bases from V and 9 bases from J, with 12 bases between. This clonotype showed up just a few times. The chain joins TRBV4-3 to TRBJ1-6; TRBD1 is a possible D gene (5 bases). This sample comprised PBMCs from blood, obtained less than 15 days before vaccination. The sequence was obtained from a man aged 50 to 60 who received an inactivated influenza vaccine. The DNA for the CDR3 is TGCGCCAGCAGCCAAGATCAGGGTCGGGGTTCACCCCTCCACTTT. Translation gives CASSQDQGRGSPLHF.